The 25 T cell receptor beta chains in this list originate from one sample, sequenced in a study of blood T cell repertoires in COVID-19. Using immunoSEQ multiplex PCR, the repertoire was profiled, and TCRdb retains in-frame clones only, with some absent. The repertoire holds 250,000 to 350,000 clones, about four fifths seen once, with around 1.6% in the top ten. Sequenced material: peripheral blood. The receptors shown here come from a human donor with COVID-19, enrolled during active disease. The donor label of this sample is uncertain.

The CDR3 sequence is CASSSRLDAYNEQFF. CDR3 in DNA: TGTGCCAGCAGCTCCAGACTAGACGCCTACAATGAGCAGTTCTTC. V gene TRBV7-2 combines with J gene TRBJ2-1; the D gene is possibly TRBD2 (6 bases). Germline V gives CDR1 SGHTA, CDR2 FQGNSA. This CDR3 comprises 15 residues. The V end was cut by 4 bases, the J end by 2 bases, with 12 bases between.

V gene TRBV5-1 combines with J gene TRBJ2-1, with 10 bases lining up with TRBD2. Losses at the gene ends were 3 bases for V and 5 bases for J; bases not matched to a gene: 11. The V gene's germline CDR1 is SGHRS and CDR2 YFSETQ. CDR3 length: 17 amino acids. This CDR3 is CASSSNTLAGVNNEQFF. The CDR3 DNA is TGCGCCAGCAGCTCAAATACGCTAGCGGGAGTAAACAATGAGCAGTTCTTC.

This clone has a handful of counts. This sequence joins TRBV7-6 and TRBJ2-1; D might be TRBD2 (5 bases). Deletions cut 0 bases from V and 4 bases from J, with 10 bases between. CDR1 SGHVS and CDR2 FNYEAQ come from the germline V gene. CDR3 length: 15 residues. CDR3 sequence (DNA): TGTGCCAGCAGCTTAGCAGGGAGTGTGTACAATGAGCAGTTCTTC. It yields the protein CASSLAGSVYNEQFF.

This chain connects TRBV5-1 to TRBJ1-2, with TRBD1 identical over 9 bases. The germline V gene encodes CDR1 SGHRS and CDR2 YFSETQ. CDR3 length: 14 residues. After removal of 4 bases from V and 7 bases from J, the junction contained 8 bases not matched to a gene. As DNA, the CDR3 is TGCGCCAGCAGCGGGGGACAGGGCATAGTTGGCTACACCTTC. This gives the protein CASSGGQGIVGYTF.

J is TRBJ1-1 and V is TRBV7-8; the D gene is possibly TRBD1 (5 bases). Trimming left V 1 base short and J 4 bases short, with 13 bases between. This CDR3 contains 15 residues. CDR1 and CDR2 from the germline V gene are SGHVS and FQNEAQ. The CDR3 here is CASSLVRQSGTEAFF. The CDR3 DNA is TGTGCCAGCAGCTTAGTAAGACAGTCCGGCACTGAAGCTTTCTTT.

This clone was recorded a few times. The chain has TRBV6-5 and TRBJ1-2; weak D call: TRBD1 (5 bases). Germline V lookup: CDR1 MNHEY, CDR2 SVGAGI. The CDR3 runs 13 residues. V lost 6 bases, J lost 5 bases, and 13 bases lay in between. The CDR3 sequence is CASRRGEAYGYTF. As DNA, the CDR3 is TGTGCCAGCAGACGGGGGGAAGCTTATGGCTACACCTTC.

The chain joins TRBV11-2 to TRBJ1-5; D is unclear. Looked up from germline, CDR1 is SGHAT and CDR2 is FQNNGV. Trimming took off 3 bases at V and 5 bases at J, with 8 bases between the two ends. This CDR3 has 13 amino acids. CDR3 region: CASSFERDQPQHF. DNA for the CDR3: TGTGCCAGCAGCTTCGAGAGGGATCAGCCCCAGCATTTT.

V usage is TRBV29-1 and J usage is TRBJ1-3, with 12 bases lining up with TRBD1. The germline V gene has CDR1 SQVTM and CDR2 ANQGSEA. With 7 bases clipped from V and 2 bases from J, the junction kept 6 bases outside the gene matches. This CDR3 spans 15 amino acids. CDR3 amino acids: CSASGQGAPGNTIYF. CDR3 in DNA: TGCAGCGCATCGGGACAGGGGGCGCCTGGAAACACCATATATTTT.

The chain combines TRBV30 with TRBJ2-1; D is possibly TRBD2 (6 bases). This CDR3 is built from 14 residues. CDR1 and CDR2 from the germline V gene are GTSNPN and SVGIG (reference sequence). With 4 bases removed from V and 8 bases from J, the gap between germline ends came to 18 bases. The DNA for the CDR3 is TGTGCCTGGATATCCGGGAGTGGTCGGGATGAGCAGTTCTTC. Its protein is CAWISGSGRDEQFF.

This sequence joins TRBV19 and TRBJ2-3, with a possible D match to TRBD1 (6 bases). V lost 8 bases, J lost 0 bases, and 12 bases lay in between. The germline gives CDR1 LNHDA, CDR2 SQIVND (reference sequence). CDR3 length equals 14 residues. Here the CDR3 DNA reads TGTGCCAGTCAGGGGAAAATTAGCACAGATACGCAGTATTTT. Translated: CASQGKISTDTQYF.

The CDR3: CAISETFGTSGSYNEQFF. Written as DNA, the CDR3 is TGTGCCATCAGTGAGACCTTTGGGACTAGCGGGAGTTACAATGAGCAGTTCTTC. The genes are TRBV10-3 and TRBJ2-1, with TRBD2 identical over 14 bases. Losses at the gene ends were 2 bases for V and 4 bases for J; bases not matched to a gene: 7. Germline values: CDR1 ENHRY, CDR2 SYGVKD. This CDR3 spans 18 amino acids.

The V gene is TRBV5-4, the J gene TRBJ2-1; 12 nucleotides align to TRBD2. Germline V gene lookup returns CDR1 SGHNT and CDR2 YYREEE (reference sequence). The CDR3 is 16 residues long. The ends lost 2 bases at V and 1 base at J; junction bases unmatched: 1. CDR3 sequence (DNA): TGTGCCAGCAGCTTTGGGACTAGCGGGTCCTACAATGAGCAGTTCTTC. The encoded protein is CASSFGTSGSYNEQFF.

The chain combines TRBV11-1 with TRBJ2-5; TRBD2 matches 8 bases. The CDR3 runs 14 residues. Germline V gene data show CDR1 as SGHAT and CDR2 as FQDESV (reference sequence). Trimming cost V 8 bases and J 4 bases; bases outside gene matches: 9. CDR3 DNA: TGTGCCAGCCGCTCGAGCGGGGGCAGAGAGACCCAGTACTTC. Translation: CASRSSGGRETQYF.

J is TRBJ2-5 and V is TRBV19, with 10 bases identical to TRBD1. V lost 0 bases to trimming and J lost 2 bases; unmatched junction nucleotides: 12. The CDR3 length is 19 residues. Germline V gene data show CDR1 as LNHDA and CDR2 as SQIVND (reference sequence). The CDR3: CASSIEGSGTGVGQETQYF. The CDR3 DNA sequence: TGTGCCAGTAGTATAGAGGGGTCGGGGACAGGGGTCGGGCAAGAGACCCAGTACTTC.

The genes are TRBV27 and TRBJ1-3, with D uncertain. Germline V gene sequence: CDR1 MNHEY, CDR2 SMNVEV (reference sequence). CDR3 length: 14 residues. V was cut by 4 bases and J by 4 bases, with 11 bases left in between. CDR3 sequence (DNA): TGTGCCAGCAGTTCCCCCTCGGTCGGAAACACCATATATTTT. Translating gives CASSSPSVGNTIYF.

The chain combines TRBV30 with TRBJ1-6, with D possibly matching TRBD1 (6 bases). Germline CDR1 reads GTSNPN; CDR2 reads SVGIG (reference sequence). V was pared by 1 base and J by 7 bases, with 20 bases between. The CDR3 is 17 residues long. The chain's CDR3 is CAWSGKRGTYQNSPLHF. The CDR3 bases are TGTGCCTGGAGTGGGAAAAGGGGGACATATCAGAATTCACCCCTCCACTTT.

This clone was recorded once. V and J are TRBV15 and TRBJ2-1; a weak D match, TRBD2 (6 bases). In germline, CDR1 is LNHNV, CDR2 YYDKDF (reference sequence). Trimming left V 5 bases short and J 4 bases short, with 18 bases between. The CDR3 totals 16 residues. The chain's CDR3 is CATSARSAGTYNEQFF. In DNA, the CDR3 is TGTGCCACCAGCGCCCGATCCGCGGGGACTTACAATGAGCAGTTCTTC.

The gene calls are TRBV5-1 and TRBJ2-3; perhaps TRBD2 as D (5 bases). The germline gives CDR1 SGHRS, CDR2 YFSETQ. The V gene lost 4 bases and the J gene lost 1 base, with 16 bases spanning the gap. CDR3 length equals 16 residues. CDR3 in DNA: TGCGCCAGCAGCCCCGTTCGGGGTCGGGGCACAGATACGCAGTATTTT. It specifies CASSPVRGRGTDTQYF. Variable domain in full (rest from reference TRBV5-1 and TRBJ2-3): KAGVTQTPRYLIKTRGQQVTLSCSPISGHRSVSWYQQTPGQGLQFLFEYFSETQRNKGNFPGRFSGRQFSNSRSEMNVSTLELGDSALYLCASSPVRGRGTDTQYFGPGTRLTVL.

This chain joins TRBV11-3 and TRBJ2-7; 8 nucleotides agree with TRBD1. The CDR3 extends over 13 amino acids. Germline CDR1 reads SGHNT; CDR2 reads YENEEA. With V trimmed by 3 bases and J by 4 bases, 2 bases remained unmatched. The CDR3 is CASSLDREYEQYF. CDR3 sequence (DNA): TGTGCCAGCAGCTTGGACAGGGAGTACGAGCAGTACTTC. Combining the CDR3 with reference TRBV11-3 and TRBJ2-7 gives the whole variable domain EAGVVQSPRYKIIEKKQPVAFWCNPISGHNTLYWYLQNLGQGPELLIRYENEEAVDDSQLPKDRFSAERLKGVDSTLKIQPAELGDSAVYLCASSLDREYEQYFGPGTRLTVT.

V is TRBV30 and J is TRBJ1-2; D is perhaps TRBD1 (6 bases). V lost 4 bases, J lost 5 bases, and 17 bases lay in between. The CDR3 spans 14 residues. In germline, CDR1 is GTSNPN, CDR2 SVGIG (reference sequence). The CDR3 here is CAWTRWGRGYGYTF. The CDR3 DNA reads TGTGCCTGGACCCGGTGGGGCAGGGGATATGGCTACACCTTC.

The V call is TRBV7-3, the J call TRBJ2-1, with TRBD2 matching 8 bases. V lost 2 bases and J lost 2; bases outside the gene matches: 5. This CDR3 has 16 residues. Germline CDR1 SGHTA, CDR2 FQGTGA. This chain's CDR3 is CASSLGVAGPYNEQFF. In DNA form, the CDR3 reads TGTGCCAGCAGCTTAGGGGTAGCGGGGCCCTACAATGAGCAGTTCTTC.

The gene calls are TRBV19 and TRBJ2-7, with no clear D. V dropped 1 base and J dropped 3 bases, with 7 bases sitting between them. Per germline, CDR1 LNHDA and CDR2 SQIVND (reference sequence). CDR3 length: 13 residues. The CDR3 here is CASSIGLVYEQYF. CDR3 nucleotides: TGTGCCAGTAGTATAGGGCTAGTCTACGAGCAGTACTTC.

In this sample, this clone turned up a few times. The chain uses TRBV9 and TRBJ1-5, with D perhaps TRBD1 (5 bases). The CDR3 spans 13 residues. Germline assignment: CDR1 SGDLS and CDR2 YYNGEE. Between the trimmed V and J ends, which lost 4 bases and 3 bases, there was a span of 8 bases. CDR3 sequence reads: CASSRQNNQPQHF. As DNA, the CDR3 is TGTGCCAGCAGCCGACAGAACAATCAGCCCCAGCATTTT.

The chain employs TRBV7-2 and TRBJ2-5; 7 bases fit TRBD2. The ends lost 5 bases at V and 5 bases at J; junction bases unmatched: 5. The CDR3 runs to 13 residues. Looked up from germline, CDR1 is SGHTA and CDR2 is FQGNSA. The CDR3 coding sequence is TGTGCCAGCAGCCCTGGGGGAGGGGAGACCCAGTACTTC. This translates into CASSPGGGETQYF.

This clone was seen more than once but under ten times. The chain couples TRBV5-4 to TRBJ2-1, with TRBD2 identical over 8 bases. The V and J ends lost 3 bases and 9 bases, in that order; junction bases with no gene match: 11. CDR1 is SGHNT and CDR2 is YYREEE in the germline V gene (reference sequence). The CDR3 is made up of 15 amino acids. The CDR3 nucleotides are TGTGCCAGCAGCTATGGAAGCGGGAGCGGGGGTGAGCAGTTCTTC. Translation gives CASSYGSGSGGEQFF.